This TCR beta chain was retrieved from a study of blood T cell repertoires in COVID-19. The CDR3 runs 15 residues. Germline V gene sequence: CDR1 SGHNT, CDR2 YYREEE (reference sequence). V trimming: 3 bases; J trimming: 1 base; junction bases outside the gene matches: 3. Method: immunoSEQ multiplex PCR; TCRdb's copy keeps in-frame clones and lacks some. The sample consists of some 110,000 clones, around three quarters of them appearing once. This clone was seen only a few times. The chain recombines TRBV5-4 with TRBJ2-4; 8 bases fit TRBD2. This clonotype was obtained from a man between 65 and 85 years old with acute or convalescent COVID-19. The sequenced material came from peripheral blood. The CDR3 spells CASSSGGAAKNIQYF. In nucleotides, the CDR3 is TGTGCCAGCAGCTCCGGGGGGGCTGCCAAAAACATTCAGTACTTC.